These T cell receptor beta chains were read from a single sample in a study of blood T cell repertoires in COVID-19. Generated by immunoSEQ multiplex PCR, the TCRdb table keeps only in-frame clones and is missing some. Seen here are over 200,000 clones, 81% observed once, and the top ten hold around 9%. The sequenced sample was PBMCs or T cells enriched from blood (not recorded which). These receptors all come from a woman aged 45-65 years with acute COVID-19. The CDR3 runs from the conserved cysteine through the conserved F or W. Fields, in order: J gene, V gene, clone size, D gene, CDR3 protein, CDR3 DNA. A D gene is named only where the DNA matches it firmly. Clone size is stated in some rows and not others, as once, few, many or a class when expanded.

j_gene: TRBJ2-3
v_gene: TRBV5-6
abundance: NA
d_gene: TRBD1
CDR3aa: CASRAGTGGYRDTQYF
CDR3nt: TGTGCCAGCAGGGCCGGGACAGGGGGCTATAGAGATACGCAGTATTTT

j_gene: TRBJ1-5
v_gene: TRBV21-1
abundance: NA
d_gene: NA
CDR3aa: CASSKIEGAPMESNQPQHF
CDR3nt: TGTGCCAGCAGCAAAATTGAGGGGGCGCCGATGGAGAGCAATCAGCCCCAGCATTTT

j_gene: TRBJ1-1
v_gene: TRBV15
abundance: few
d_gene: TRBD1
CDR3aa: CATSRDEGGNRGRSTEAFF
CDR3nt: TGTGCCACCAGCAGAGATGAAGGGGGCAACAGGGGTCGGTCTACTGAAGCTTTCTTT

j_gene: TRBJ1-2
v_gene: TRBV5-8
abundance: once
d_gene: NA
CDR3aa: CAGGRGYGYTF
CDR3nt: TGTGCCGGCGGGAGGGGGTATGGCTACACCTTC

j_gene: TRBJ2-1
v_gene: TRBV3-1/TRBV3-2
abundance: NA
d_gene: NA
CDR3aa: CASSQDGGPYNEQFF
CDR3nt: TGTGCCAGCAGCCAAGACGGGGGTCCCTACAATGAGCAGTTCTTC

j_gene: TRBJ1-5
v_gene: TRBV7-2
abundance: NA
d_gene: TRBD1
CDR3aa: CASSLGQGGGYSNQPQHF
CDR3nt: TGTGCCAGCAGCTTGGGACAGGGTGGTGGGTATAGCAATCAGCCCCAGCATTTT

j_gene: TRBJ1-2
v_gene: TRBV20-1
abundance: NA
d_gene: TRBD1
CDR3aa: CSAPGGGYTF
CDR3nt: TGCAGTGCTCCAGGGGGGGGCTACACCTTC

j_gene: TRBJ2-7
v_gene: TRBV2
abundance: NA
d_gene: NA
CDR3aa: CASGRLNEQYF
CDR3nt: TGTGCCAGTGGGAGACTCAACGAGCAGTACTTC

j_gene: TRBJ2-3
v_gene: TRBV24-1
abundance: NA
d_gene: TRBD1
CDR3aa: CATNPGQGDTQYF
CDR3nt: TGTGCCACTAATCCAGGACAGGGAGATACGCAGTATTTT

j_gene: TRBJ1-2
v_gene: TRBV4-3
abundance: NA
d_gene: TRBD1
CDR3aa: CASSRPGQGNRYTF
CDR3nt: TGCGCCAGCAGCCGTCCGGGACAGGGTAATCGCTACACCTTC

j_gene: TRBJ1-1
v_gene: TRBV6-2/TRBV6-3
abundance: NA
d_gene: NA
CDR3aa: CASSPQGNTEAFF
CDR3nt: TGTGCCAGCAGTCCACAGGGGAACACTGAAGCTTTCTTT

j_gene: TRBJ2-5
v_gene: TRBV10-3
abundance: NA
d_gene: NA
CDR3aa: CAISPTGQREETQYF
CDR3nt: TGTGCCATCAGCCCGACGGGACAACGAGAAGAGACCCAGTACTTC

j_gene: TRBJ2-1
v_gene: TRBV2
abundance: NA
d_gene: TRBD2
CDR3aa: CASMVREGSYNEQFF
CDR3nt: TGTGCCAGCATGGTGCGGGAGGGCTCCTACAATGAGCAGTTCTTC

j_gene: TRBJ2-2
v_gene: TRBV3-1/TRBV3-2
abundance: NA
d_gene: NA
CDR3aa: CASSRTTGELFF
CDR3nt: TGTGCCAGCAGCCGTACTACCGGGGAGCTGTTTTTT

j_gene: TRBJ1-1
v_gene: TRBV6-5
abundance: NA
d_gene: NA
CDR3aa: CASSITGSLTEAFF
CDR3nt: TGTGCCAGCTCGATCACAGGGTCACTCACTGAAGCTTTCTTT

j_gene: TRBJ2-5
v_gene: TRBV12-3/TRBV12-4
abundance: few
d_gene: TRBD1
CDR3aa: CASSQGGLETQYF
CDR3nt: TGTGCCAGCAGTCAAGGGGGCTTGGAGACCCAGTACTTC

j_gene: TRBJ1-4
v_gene: TRBV28
abundance: once
d_gene: TRBD1
CDR3aa: CASSLNRGTGEKLFF
CDR3nt: TGTGCCAGCAGTTTAAACAGGGGAACGGGGGAAAAACTGTTTTTT

j_gene: TRBJ1-2
v_gene: TRBV10-3
abundance: NA
d_gene: NA
CDR3aa: CAISEFGLGSYGYTF
CDR3nt: TGTGCCATCAGTGAGTTCGGGTTAGGGAGCTATGGCTACACCTTC